These 27 T cell receptor beta chains were all obtained from the same sample, sequenced in a study of OX40 agonist ivuxolimab in advanced cancers. Repertoires were generated with immunoSEQ multiplex PCR, while TCRdb's copy carries only in-frame clones and drops some. Of roughly 41,000 clones listed, around nine tenths are singletons. This material consisted of CD4+ or CD8+ T cells sorted from blood, taken in a trial of the OX40 agonist ivuxolimab. The receptors shown here come from an adult with an advanced solid tumor such as melanoma, head and neck, liver or kidney cancer.

The rearrangement links TRBV10-3 to TRBJ2-7; D unclear. V dropped 10 bases and J dropped 4 bases, with 14 bases sitting between them. CDR3 length equals 12 residues. Per germline, CDR1 ENHRY and CDR2 SYGVKD. CDR3 in amino acids: CASRQAPYEQYF. The CDR3 coding sequence is TGTGCCAGCCGTCAGGCCCCTTACGAGCAGTACTTC.

The V and J genes are TRBV6-5 and TRBJ2-2; unclear D gene. The length of the CDR3 is 14 residues. CDR1 and CDR2 from the germline V gene are MNHEY and SVGAGI. Deletions cut 2 bases from V and 7 bases from J, with 11 bases between. The CDR3 sequence is CASSYDGLGGELFF. As DNA, the CDR3 is TGTGCCAGCAGTTACGACGGTCTTGGCGGGGAGCTGTTTTTT.

V gene TRBV5-1 combines with J gene TRBJ2-3; TRBD2 aligns across 7 bases. This CDR3 contains 16 residues. V trimming: 4 bases; J trimming: 0 bases; junction bases outside the gene matches: 8. Germline V CDR1 and CDR2: SGHRS, YFSETQ. The CDR3 is CASSLGLGGSTDTQYF. In DNA form, the CDR3 reads TGCGCCAGCAGCCTGGGATTGGGAGGGAGCACAGATACGCAGTATTTT. The whole variable domain, filled in from reference TRBV5-1 and TRBJ2-3, reads KAGVTQTPRYLIKTRGQQVTLSCSPISGHRSVSWYQQTPGQGLQFLFEYFSETQRNKGNFPGRFSGRQFSNSRSEMNVSTLELGDSALYLCASSLGLGGSTDTQYFGPGTRLTVL.

V is TRBV7-7 and J is TRBJ2-3; D is unclear. V lost 2 bases and J lost 6, with 6 bases in between. Germline V lookup: CDR1 SSHAT, CDR2 FNYEAQ (reference sequence). This CDR3 has 12 amino acids. The CDR3 DNA is TGTGCCAGCAGCTTAAAAGGGGATACGCAGTATTTT. Its translation is CASSLKGDTQYF.

This clone was detected only once. The V gene is TRBV29-1, the J gene TRBJ1-2; no clear D. Trimming stripped 1 base from V and 10 bases from J, with 4 bases between. The germline CDR1 and CDR2 sequences are SQVTM and ANQGSEA. The CDR3 loop spans 9 amino acids. CDR3 amino acids: CSVEAHYTF. DNA of the CDR3: TGCAGCGTTGAAGCTCACTACACCTTC.

This clone was observed a single time. V and J are TRBV6-5 and TRBJ2-7; either TRBD1 or TRBD2 may fit D (5 bases each). CDR3 length: 14 amino acids. V dropped 7 bases and J dropped 2 bases, with 15 bases sitting between them. Germline CDR1 is MNHEY and CDR2 is SVGAGI. The CDR3 nucleotides read TGTGCCAGCAAACCTCCGGGACGGACCTACGAGCAGTACTTC. Protein product: CASKPPGRTYEQYF.

V is TRBV5-6 and J is TRBJ2-7; D not certain. Looked up from germline, CDR1 is SGHDT and CDR2 is YYEEEE. V was trimmed by 0 bases and J by 4 bases, leaving 2 bases between them. This CDR3 spans 11 amino acids. The CDR3 DNA follows: TGTGCCAGCAGCTTGGGGTACGAGCAGTACTTC. Amino acid sequence: CASSLGYEQYF.

This clone was observed once. The chain uses TRBV4-1 and TRBJ2-7; tentatively, D is TRBD1 (6 bases). V dropped 0 bases and J dropped 3 bases, with 12 bases sitting between them. Germline CDR1 reads MGHRA; CDR2 reads YSYEKL. The CDR3 length is 15 residues. CDR3 sequence: CASSQEGQSLYEQYF. The CDR3 DNA is TGCGCCAGCAGCCAAGAAGGACAGAGCCTCTACGAGCAGTACTTC.

This clone is a singleton in its sample. V is TRBV7-6 and J is TRBJ2-2, with TRBD2 as a possible D gene (5 bases). This CDR3 is 16 amino acids long. V was cut by 1 base and J by 1 base, with 10 bases left in between. Germline V gene data show CDR1 as SGHVS and CDR2 as FNYEAQ. CDR3: CASSLVVGRNTGELFF. DNA of the CDR3: TGTGCCAGCAGCTTAGTAGTGGGGAGGAACACCGGGGAGCTGTTTTTT.

The rearrangement uses TRBV19 and TRBJ1-1; D possibly corresponds to TRBD1 (5 bases). The CDR3 has 14 amino acids. With 8 bases removed from V and 4 bases from J, the gap between germline ends came to 17 bases. Germline CDR1 LNHDA, CDR2 SQIVND (reference sequence). CDR3 protein: CASQPAVGGTEAFF. The DNA for the CDR3 is TGTGCCAGTCAACCGGCGGTGGGGGGCACTGAAGCTTTCTTT.

The gene calls are TRBV20-1 and TRBJ2-7; the D gene is possibly TRBD1 (6 bases). The germline gives CDR1 DFQATT, CDR2 SNEGSKA (reference sequence). The CDR3 length is 11 residues. The CDR3 DNA sequence: TGCGCCCTGGGGGACACCTACGAGCAGTACTTC. Protein: CALGDTYEQYF.

The chain joins TRBV5-6 to TRBJ1-6; D not certain. Germline values: CDR1 SGHDT, CDR2 YYEEEE. This CDR3 is built from 12 residues. V lost 0 bases and J 6 bases, leaving 1 base between the germline ends. The CDR3 sequence is CASSLGNSPLHF. In DNA, the CDR3 is TGTGCCAGCAGCTTGGGTAATTCACCCCTCCACTTT.

The rearrangement joins TRBV7-6 to TRBJ1-1; D remains ambiguous. Germline-derived CDR1 and CDR2 are SGHVS and FNYEAQ. This CDR3 has 13 amino acids. V lost 5 bases and J 7 bases, leaving 14 bases between the germline ends. The CDR3 sequence is CASSPREGVEAFF. DNA of the CDR3: TGTGCCAGCAGCCCTCGGGAGGGCGTTGAAGCTTTCTTT.

This rearrangement joins TRBV19 to TRBJ1-4; TRBD1 matches 7 bases. Germline CDR1 and CDR2: LNHDA and SQIVND (reference sequence). The V segment lost 3 bases and the J segment 6 bases; nucleotides outside the gene matches: 7. The CDR3 extends over 15 amino acids. The CDR3 DNA is TGTGCCAGTAGTATCAGACAGGGCCAATATGAAAAACTGTTTTTT. This sequence encodes CASSIRQGQYEKLFF.

V and J are TRBV7-3 and TRBJ1-2; a possible D gene is TRBD1 (6 bases). This CDR3 is 15 amino acids long. The germline CDR1 and CDR2 sequences are SGHTA and FQGTGA. V lost 2 bases, J lost 2 bases, and 12 bases lay in between. In nucleotides, the CDR3 is TGTGCCAGCAGCTTAGGCGGAGGGGGAAACTATGGCTACACCTTC. Its protein product is CASSLGGGGNYGYTF.

The genes are TRBV5-6 and TRBJ1-5; D is ambiguous. The germline CDR1 and CDR2 sequences are SGHDT and YYEEEE. V was cut by 0 bases and J by 0 bases, with 7 bases left in between. The CDR3 extends over 15 amino acids. CDR3 region: CASSLGGDSNQPQHF. The CDR3 DNA is TGTGCCAGCAGCTTGGGCGGAGATAGCAATCAGCCCCAGCATTTT.

The V and J genes are TRBV6-5 and TRBJ2-7; either TRBD1 or TRBD2 may supply D (6 bases each). The germline CDR1 and CDR2 sequences are MNHEY and SVGAGI. The CDR3 runs to 14 residues. Deletions cut 6 bases from V and 0 bases from J, with 12 bases between. The CDR3 bases are TGTGCCAGCAGGCCGGGGGCTAGCTCCTACGAGCAGTACTTC. This encodes CASRPGASSYEQYF.

V usage is TRBV13 and J usage is TRBJ2-5; D is uncertain. CDR3 length: 11 residues. The germline V and J ends were trimmed by 1 base and 7 bases, with 4 bases remaining between them. The V gene's germline CDR1 is PRHDT and CDR2 FYEKMQ (reference sequence). CDR3 in DNA: TGTGCCAGCAGCTTAGTGGGGACCCAGTACTTC. It is translated as CASSLVGTQYF.

The rearrangement uses TRBV19 and TRBJ2-2; D gene ambiguous. Trimming pared 5 bases from V and 0 bases from J, leaving 16 bases between. The CDR3 is made up of 17 amino acids. The germline V gene encodes CDR1 LNHDA and CDR2 SQIVND (reference sequence). The CDR3 here is CASSPPDGPTNTGELFF. DNA of the CDR3: TGTGCCAGTAGTCCGCCCGATGGACCGACGAACACCGGGGAGCTGTTTTTT. Variable domain in full (rest from reference TRBV19 and TRBJ2-2): DGGITQSPKYLFRKEGQNVTLSCEQNLNHDAMYWYRQDPGQGLRLIYYSQIVNDFQKGDIAEGYSVSREKKESFPLTVTSAQKNPTAFYLCASSPPDGPTNTGELFFGEGSRLTVL.

V usage is TRBV13 and J usage is TRBJ2-7; D might be TRBD1 or TRBD2, each matching 5 bases. Germline loops: CDR1 PRHDT, CDR2 FYEKMQ (reference sequence). This CDR3 has 14 amino acids. Trimming left V 2 bases short and J 3 bases short, with 11 bases between. CDR3 nucleotides: TGTGCCAGCAGCTTACGAGGTGGGGGCTACGAGCAGTACTTC. Encoded protein: CASSLRGGGYEQYF.

The chain carries TRBV6-5 and TRBJ2-1, with a possible D match to TRBD1 (7 bases). V dropped 2 bases and J dropped 6 bases, with 17 bases sitting between them. Per the germline V gene, CDR1 is MNHEY and CDR2 is SVGAGI. The CDR3 has 16 amino acids. The CDR3 protein is CASSYIQGDLVNEQFF. The CDR3 nucleotides are TGTGCCAGCAGTTACATCCAGGGGGACTTAGTCAATGAGCAGTTCTTC.

Concerning this clone itself: The conserved phenylalanine or tryptophan normally closing the CDR3 is absent here, so this likely arose from a read error. J is TRBJ1-6 and V is TRBV5-5; 9 nucleotides agree with TRBD1. Germline loops: CDR1 SGHKS, CDR2 YYEKEE (reference sequence). This CDR3 is built from 15 residues. With V trimmed by 4 bases and J by 9 bases, 8 bases remained unmatched. The CDR3, as DNA: TGTGCCAGCAGCCTCGGACAGGGGAAGGGTTCACCCCTCCACCTT. This encodes CASSLGQGKGSPLHL.

This rearrangement joins TRBV9 to TRBJ1-5, with a tentative D call TRBD1 (5 bases). Germline CDR1 is SGDLS and CDR2 is YYNGEE. The V end was cut by 3 bases, the J end by 1 base, with 11 bases between. The CDR3 runs to 15 residues. For the CDR3, the DNA is TGTGCCAGCAGCGCAGGGTATGAGAGCAATCAGCCCCAGCATTTT. Amino acid sequence: CASSAGYESNQPQHF.

The rearrangement joins TRBV15 to TRBJ2-3; D perhaps matches TRBD2 (7 bases). V shed 5 bases and J shed 3 bases, with 18 bases lying between them. CDR1 LNHNV and CDR2 YYDKDF come from the germline V gene (reference sequence). The CDR3 contains 16 residues. In nucleotides, the CDR3 is TGTGCCACCAGCGGGACCAGTGGGGGGGCTACAGATACGCAGTATTTT. The encoded protein is CATSGTSGGATDTQYF.

This clone was observed a single time. The conserved closing phenylalanine or tryptophan is absent in this CDR3, likely reflecting a read error. V and J are TRBV6-1 and TRBJ1-6, with TRBD1 as a possible D gene (6 bases). The CDR3 sequence is 15 residues long. Trimming removed 1 base from V and 10 bases from J, with 14 bases in between. Germline lookup yields CDR1 MNHNS and CDR2 SASEGT. CDR3 in DNA: TGTGCCAGCAGTGAAGGTGGGGACATGGGGTCACCCCTCCACCTT. It encodes CASSEGGDMGSPLHL.

The chain joins TRBV19 to TRBJ2-1; D ambiguous. Trimming removed 3 bases at V and 2 bases at J, with 8 bases between. CDR3 length: 14 residues. From germline, CDR1 is LNHDA and CDR2 SQIVND (reference sequence). CDR3 region: CASSMVATYNEQFF. In DNA, the CDR3 is TGTGCCAGTAGTATGGTAGCAACCTACAATGAGCAGTTCTTC. Using reference TRBV19 and TRBJ2-1 for the parts outside the CDR3, the full variable domain is DGGITQSPKYLFRKEGQNVTLSCEQNLNHDAMYWYRQDPGQGLRLIYYSQIVNDFQKGDIAEGYSVSREKKESFPLTVTSAQKNPTAFYLCASSMVATYNEQFFGPGTRLTVL.

The chain employs TRBV7-9 and TRBJ1-2; D perhaps matches TRBD1 (5 bases). The CDR3 extends over 16 amino acids. From germline, CDR1 is SEHNR and CDR2 FQNEAQ (reference sequence). The V end lost 1 base, the J end lost 4 bases, and 16 bases lay between the germline ends. CDR3 protein: CASSLGGQGGLYGYTF. For the CDR3, the DNA is TGTGCCAGCAGCTTAGGCGGGCAGGGAGGGCTCTATGGCTACACCTTC.